This TCR beta chain comes out of a study of cytomegalovirus exposure and HLA in healthy donors. Donors were ostensibly healthy at sampling, although undocumented immune exposures were probable. A word on this clone: Antigen unknown.

Study results and limitations: The analysis excluded some indistinguishable V segments, including TRBV6-2 and TRBV6-3. Reported performance of the classifier showed diagnosis of cytomegalovirus status with high specificity and sensitivity.

V lost 1 base and J 2 bases, leaving 17 bases between the germline ends. The CDR3 has 17 amino acids. Germline-derived CDR1 and CDR2 are SSHAT and FNYEAQ (reference sequence). Amplification used 60 Vbeta primers and 13 Jbeta primers. Clones were read by immunoSEQ multiplex PCR, and TCRdb kept only the in-frame ones, dropping some. The sample yields under 200,000 clones, roughly 80% seen once. The chain has TRBV7-7 and TRBJ2-5, with TRBD2 as a possible D gene (6 bases). The source material was PBMCs. This clonotype was sampled from a middle-aged man in good health and CMV-seropositive. CDR3 DNA sequence: TGTGCCAGCAGCTTAGGCGGGGACTCTAATAATCAAGAGACCCAGTACTTC. This codes for CASSLGGDSNNQETQYF.